The entry that follows covers one T cell receptor beta chain sequence. Original processing methods: By means of reference gene primer amplification, nucleated cell counts were estimated. Sequenced by immunoSEQ multiplex PCR; TCRdb stores in-frame clones only, minus some. The D gene and trimming were derived from the DNA, and the V and J assignments and clone size from that table. The repertoire holds 280,000 or so clones, with roughly 88% as singletons. The data were obtained in a study of blood T cell repertoires in COVID-19. Material: peripheral blood. The TCR was taken from a woman younger than 45 who had recovered from COVID-19.

The CDR3 DNA is TGTGCCAGCAGCTTGCGGCAGGGGAAAGTTAGCAATCAGCCCCAGCATTTT. Protein sequence: CASSLRQGKVSNQPQHF. This chain connects TRBV5-5 to TRBJ1-5; D might be TRBD1 (6 bases). The CDR3 is 17 residues long. CDR1 is SGHKS, CDR2 YYEKEE, per germline (reference sequence). Trimming removed 1 base at V and 0 bases at J, with 14 bases between.